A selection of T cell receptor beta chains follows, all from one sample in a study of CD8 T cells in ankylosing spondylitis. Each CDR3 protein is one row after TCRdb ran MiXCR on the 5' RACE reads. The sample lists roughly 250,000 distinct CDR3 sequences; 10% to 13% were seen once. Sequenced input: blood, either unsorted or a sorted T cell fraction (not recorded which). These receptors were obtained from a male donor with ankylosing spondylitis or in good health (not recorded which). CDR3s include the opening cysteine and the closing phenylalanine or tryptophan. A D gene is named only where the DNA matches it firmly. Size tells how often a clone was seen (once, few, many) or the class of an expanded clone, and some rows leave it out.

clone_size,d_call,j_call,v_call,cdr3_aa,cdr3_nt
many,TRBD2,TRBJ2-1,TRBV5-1,CASSLASGGLRDNEQFF,TGCGCCAGCAGCTTGGCTAGCGGGGGGTTAAGAGACAATGAGCAGTTCTTC
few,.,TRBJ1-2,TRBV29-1,CSVEDQDSLHGYTF,TGCAGCGTTGAAGATCAGGACAGCCTTCATGGCTACACCTTC
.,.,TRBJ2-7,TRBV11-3,CASSLEQPHEQYF,TGTGCCAGCAGCTTAGAACAGCCGCACGAGCAGTACTTC
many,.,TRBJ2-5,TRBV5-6,CASSLPRVFQETQYF,TGTGCCAGCAGCCTGCCGCGGGTCTTTCAAGAGACCCAGTACTTC
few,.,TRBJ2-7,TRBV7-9,CASSLGLGEQYF,TGTGCCAGCAGCTTAGGTCTGGGTGAGCAGTACTTC
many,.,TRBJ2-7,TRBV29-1,CSVDMGYEQYF,TGCAGCGTTGATATGGGGTACGAGCAGTACTTC
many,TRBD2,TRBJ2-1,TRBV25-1,CASSLTGGSSYNEQFF,TGTGCCAGCAGCCTAACGGGGGGGAGCTCCTACAATGAGCAGTTCTTC
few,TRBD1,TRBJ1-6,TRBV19,CASNQGAWSSPLHF,TGTGCCAGTAACCAGGGGGCTTGGAGTTCACCCCTCCACTTT
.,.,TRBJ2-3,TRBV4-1,CASSQERQGRPAYTDTQYF,TGCGCCAGCAGCCAGGAGAGGCAGGGGAGGCCGGCTTACACAGATACGCAGTATTTT
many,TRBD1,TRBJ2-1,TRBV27,CASSLPGDRGNYNEQFF,TGTGCCAGCAGTTTACCTGGGGACAGGGGAAACTACAATGAGCAGTTCTTC
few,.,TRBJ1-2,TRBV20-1,CSARPHRVNYGYTF,TGCAGTGCTAGACCGCACAGGGTTAACTATGGCTACACCTTC
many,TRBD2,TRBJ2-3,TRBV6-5,CASSYSASGHTDTQYF,TGTGCCAGCAGTTACTCGGCTAGCGGACACACAGATACGCAGTATTTT
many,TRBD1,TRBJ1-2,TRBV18,CASSPGTGGVYGYTF,TGTGCCAGCTCACCGGGGACAGGGGGCGTCTATGGCTACACCTTC
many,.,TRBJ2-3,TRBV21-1,CASSKERGHGDTQYF,TGTGCCAGCAGCAAAGAGAGGGGGCACGGAGATACGCAGTATTTT
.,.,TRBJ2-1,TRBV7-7,CASSPMLGPNREQFF,TGTGCCAGCAGCCCTATGCTTGGGCCCAATCGGGAGCAGTTCTTC
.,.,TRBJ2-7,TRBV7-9,CASERDYEQYF,TGTGCCAGCGAACGGGACTACGAGCAGTACTTC
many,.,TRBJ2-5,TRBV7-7,CASSLALGARETQYF,TGTGCCAGCAGCTTAGCGCTAGGGGCCCGAGAGACCCAGTACTTC
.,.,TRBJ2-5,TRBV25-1,CASSEYGKEETQYF,TGTGCCAGCAGTGAATATGGAAAAGAAGAGACCCAGTACTTC
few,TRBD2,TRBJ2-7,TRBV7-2,CASSTTSGRNEQYF,TGTGCCAGCAGCACGACTAGCGGGAGGAATGAGCAGTACTTC
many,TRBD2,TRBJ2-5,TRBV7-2,CASSPGTSGSVETQYF,TGTGCCAGCAGCCCCGGGACTAGCGGGAGTGTAGAGACCCAGTACTTC
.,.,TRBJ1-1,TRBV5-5,CASSWGGGKDTEAFF,TGTGCCAGCAGCTGGGGGGGGGGCAAGGACACTGAAGCTTTCTTT
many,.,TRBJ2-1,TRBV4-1,CASSQDTTGIHNEQFF,TGCGCCAGCAGCCAAGACACGACAGGTATACACAATGAGCAGTTCTTC
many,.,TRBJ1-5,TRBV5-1,CASSLGANQPQHF,TGCGCCAGCAGCCTCGGGGCTAATCAGCCCCAGCATTTT
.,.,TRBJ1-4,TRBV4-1,CASSQVPPAPIATNEKLFF,TGCGCCAGCAGCCAAGTACCTCCGGCCCCAATTGCAACTAATGAAAAACTGTTTTTT
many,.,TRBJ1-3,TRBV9,CASSVAGISGNTIYF,TGTGCCAGCAGCGTAGCGGGGATCTCTGGAAACACCATATATTTT
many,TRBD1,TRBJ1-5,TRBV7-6,CASSLAWRDSSNQPQHF,TGTGCCAGCAGCTTAGCCTGGCGGGACAGTAGCAATCAGCCCCAGCATTTT
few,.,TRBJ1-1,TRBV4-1,CASSQAALPNTEAFF,TGCGCCAGCAGCCAGGCGGCCTTACCGAACACTGAAGCTTTCTTT
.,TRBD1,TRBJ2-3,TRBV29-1,CSAVGGQGAPKTDTQYF,TGCAGCGCCGTGGGGGGACAGGGGGCCCCCAAAACAGATACGCAGTATTTT
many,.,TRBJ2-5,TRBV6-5,CASAGPQETQYF,TGTGCCAGCGCCGGGCCACAAGAGACCCAGTACTTC
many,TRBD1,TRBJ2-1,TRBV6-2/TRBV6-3,CASSSRTGSSYNEQFF,TGTGCCAGCAGTTCCAGGACAGGGAGTTCCTACAATGAGCAGTTCTTC
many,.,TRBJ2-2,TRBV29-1,CSVRMLGTGELFF,TGCAGCGTTCGGATGCTGGGCACCGGGGAGCTGTTTTTT
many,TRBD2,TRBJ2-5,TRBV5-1,CASSLAAGVQETQYF,TGCGCCAGCAGCTTGGCCGCGGGGGTCCAAGAGACCCAGTACTTC
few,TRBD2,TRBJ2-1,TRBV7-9,CASSFGSGGPDNEQFF,TGTGCCAGCAGCTTTGGTAGCGGGGGGCCCGACAATGAGCAGTTCTTC
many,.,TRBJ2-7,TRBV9,CASSIRDGPYEQYF,TGTGCCAGCAGCATCCGGGACGGCCCCTACGAGCAGTACTTC
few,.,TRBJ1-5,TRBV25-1,CASSAQGTNQPQHF,TGTGCCAGCAGTGCCCAGGGAACCAATCAGCCCCAGCATTTT
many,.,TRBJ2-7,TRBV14,CASSLSFGGRGSYEQYF,TGTGCCAGCAGCCTCAGCTTCGGGGGCAGGGGCTCCTACGAGCAGTACTTC
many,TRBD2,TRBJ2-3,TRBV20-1,CSASPLAGAPASTDTQYF,TGCAGTGCTAGCCCCCTAGCGGGAGCCCCCGCTAGCACAGATACGCAGTATTTT
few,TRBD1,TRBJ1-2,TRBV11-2,CASSSWTGNYGYTF,TGTGCCAGCAGCTCTTGGACAGGGAACTATGGCTACACCTTC
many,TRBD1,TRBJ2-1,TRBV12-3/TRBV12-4,CASSSSGRGGGHNEQFF,TGTGCCAGCAGTTCTTCCGGCCGAGGGGGCGGCCACAATGAGCAGTTCTTC
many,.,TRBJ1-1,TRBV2,CASSGSLNTEAFF,TGTGCCAGCAGTGGCTCGCTAAACACTGAAGCTTTCTTT
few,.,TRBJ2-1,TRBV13,CASSSTRGESYNEQFF,TGTGCCAGCAGCTCAACCAGAGGGGAGTCCTACAATGAGCAGTTCTTC
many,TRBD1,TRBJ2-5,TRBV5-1,CASSLGDRAQTQYF,TGCGCCAGCAGCTTGGGTGACAGGGCGCAGACCCAGTACTTC
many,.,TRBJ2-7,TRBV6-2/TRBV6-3,CASRVGYEQYF,TGTGCCAGCAGAGTGGGCTACGAGCAGTACTTC
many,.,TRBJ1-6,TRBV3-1,CASSQEGNSSPLHF,TGTGCCAGCAGCCAAGAGGGTAACTCTTCACCCCTCCACTTT
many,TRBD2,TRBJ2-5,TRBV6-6,CASSYRGGETQYF,TGTGCCAGCAGTTACCGGGGGGGAGAGACCCAGTACTTC
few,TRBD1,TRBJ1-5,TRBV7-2,CASSSNSDRGFNQPQHF,TGTGCCAGCAGTTCGAACTCGGACAGGGGGTTCAATCAGCCCCAGCATTTT
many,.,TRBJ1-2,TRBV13,CASSHSGSFPYGYTF,TGTGCCAGCAGCCACTCAGGGTCTTTTCCCTATGGCTACACCTTC
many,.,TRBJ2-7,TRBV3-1,CASSQDITTSYEQYF,TGTGCCAGCAGCCAAGATATCACCACCTCCTACGAGCAGTACTTC
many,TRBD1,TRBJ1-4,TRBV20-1,CSAIPGQGNEKLFF,TGCAGTGCTATCCCGGGACAGGGTAATGAAAAACTGTTTTTT
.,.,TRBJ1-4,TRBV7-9,CASSLAKGLNEKLFF,TGTGCCAGCAGCTTAGCGAAGGGACTTAATGAAAAACTGTTTTTT
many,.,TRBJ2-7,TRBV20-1,CSALHGTGAYEQYF,TGCAGTGCTCTCCACGGGACGGGGGCCTACGAGCAGTACTTC
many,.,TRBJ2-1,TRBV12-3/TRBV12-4,CASSLGTDYNEQFF,TGTGCCAGCAGTTTAGGGACAGATTACAATGAGCAGTTCTTC
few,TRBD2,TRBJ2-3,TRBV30,CAWSGGLAGSGSQYF,TGTGCCTGGAGTGGGGGACTAGCGGGAAGCGGGTCGCAGTATTTT